The T cell receptor beta chain under discussion was sequenced for a study of T-cell memory formation after mild COVID-19. General study points: Nothing confirmed that second-wave clones peaking on day 37 were specific for SARS-CoV-2. Day 15 to 85 contractors were CD4/CD8 balanced; later expanders leaned CD4+.

TCRdb called the 5' RACE reads again in MiXCR, with one record for every CDR3 protein. The sample consists of over 120,000 distinct CDR3 sequences, 20% to 25% of them appearing once. There are a few counts of this clonotype. The antigen remains unidentified. CDR1 and CDR2 (germline): SGHTA, FQGTGA. The trim removed 5 bases at V and 12 bases at J, leaving 4 bases unmatched. The CDR3 has 11 residues. The rearrangement uses TRBV7-3 and TRBJ2-1; 7 bases are shared with TRBD1. This sequence was found in an adult woman who had mild COVID-19 (a few samples of this study predate the infection). Cell type and time point are not known. The sample taken for sequencing was PBMCs or a T cell subset sorted from them (not recorded which). This CDR3 reads CASSQGEAQFF. The CDR3 DNA is TGTGCCAGCAGCCAGGGGGAAGCGCAGTTCTTC.